This T cell receptor beta chain is from a study of T cells after yellow fever vaccination. This clonotype was counted ten times or more. TCRdb passed the 5' RACE reads through MiXCR, listing each CDR3 protein once. The table includes some 300,000 distinct CDR3 sequences, about 10% detected once. V lost 4 bases, J lost 7 bases, and 11 bases lay in between. The CDR3 has 12 residues. CDR1 and CDR2 from the germline V gene are SGHRS and YFSETQ. Sample: CD4+ T cells sorted from PBMCs, taken 5 days after the yellow fever booster vaccination. The chain recombines TRBV5-1 with TRBJ1-2, with no clear D. This clonotype was sampled from a man between 18 and 29 years old who received the YFV17D yellow fever vaccine. The CDR3 coding sequence is TGCGCCAGCAGCGGCGTCCCGGGTGGCTACACCTTC. Translation: CASSGVPGGYTF.